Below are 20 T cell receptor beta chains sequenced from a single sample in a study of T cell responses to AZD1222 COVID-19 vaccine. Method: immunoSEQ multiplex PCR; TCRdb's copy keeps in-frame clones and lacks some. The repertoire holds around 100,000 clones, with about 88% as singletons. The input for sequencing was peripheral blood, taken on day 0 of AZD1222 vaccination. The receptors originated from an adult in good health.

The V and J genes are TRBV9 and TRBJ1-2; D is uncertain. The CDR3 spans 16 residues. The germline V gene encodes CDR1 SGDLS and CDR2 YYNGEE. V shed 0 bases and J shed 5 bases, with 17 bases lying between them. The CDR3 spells CASSVGADPKWYGYTF. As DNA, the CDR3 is TGTGCCAGCAGCGTAGGCGCAGACCCTAAATGGTATGGCTACACCTTC.

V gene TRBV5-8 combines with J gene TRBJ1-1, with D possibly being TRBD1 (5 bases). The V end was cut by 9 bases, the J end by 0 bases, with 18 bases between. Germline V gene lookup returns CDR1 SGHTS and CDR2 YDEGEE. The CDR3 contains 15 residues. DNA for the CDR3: TGTGCCACCGACAGTAAAGTCACCATGAACACTGAAGCTTTCTTT. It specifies CATDSKVTMNTEAFF. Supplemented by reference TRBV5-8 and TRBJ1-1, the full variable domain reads EAGVTQSPTHLIKTRGQQATLRCSPISGHTSVYWYQQALGLGLQFLLWYDEGEERNRGNFPPRFSGRQFPNYSSELNVNALELEDSALYLCATDSKVTMNTEAFFGQGTRLTVV.

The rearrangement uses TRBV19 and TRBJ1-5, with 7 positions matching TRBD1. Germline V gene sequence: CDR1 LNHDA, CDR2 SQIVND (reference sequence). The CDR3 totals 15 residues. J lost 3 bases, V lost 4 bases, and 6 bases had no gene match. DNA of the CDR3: TGTGCCAGTAGTACGTGGGACAGCCTCAATCAGCCCCAGCATTTT. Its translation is CASSTWDSLNQPQHF.

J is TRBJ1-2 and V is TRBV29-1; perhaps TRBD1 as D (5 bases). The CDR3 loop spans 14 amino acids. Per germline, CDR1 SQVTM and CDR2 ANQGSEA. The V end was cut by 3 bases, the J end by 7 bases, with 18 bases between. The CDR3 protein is CSVDSQGRTAGYTF. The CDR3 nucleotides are TGCAGCGTTGATTCGCAGGGAAGGACCGCTGGCTACACCTTC. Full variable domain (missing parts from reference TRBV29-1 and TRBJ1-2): SAVISQKPSRDICQRGTSLTIQCQVDSQVTMMFWYRQQPGQSLTLIATANQGSEATYESGFVIDKFPISRPNLTFSTLTVSNMSPEDSSIYLCSVDSQGRTAGYTFGSGTRLTVV.

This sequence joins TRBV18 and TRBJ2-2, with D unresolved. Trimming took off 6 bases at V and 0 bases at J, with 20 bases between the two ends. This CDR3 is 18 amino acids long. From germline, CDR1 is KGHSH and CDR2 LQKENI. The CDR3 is CASSFNPVTGSNTGELFF. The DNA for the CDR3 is TGTGCCAGCTCCTTTAATCCAGTTACTGGGTCGAACACCGGGGAGCTGTTTTTT.

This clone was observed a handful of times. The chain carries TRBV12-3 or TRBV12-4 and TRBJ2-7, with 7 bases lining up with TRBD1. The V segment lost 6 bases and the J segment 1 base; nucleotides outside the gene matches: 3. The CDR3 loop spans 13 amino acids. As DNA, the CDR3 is TGTGCCAGCAGCGACAGGGCGTCCTACGAGCAGTACTTC. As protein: CASSDRASYEQYF.

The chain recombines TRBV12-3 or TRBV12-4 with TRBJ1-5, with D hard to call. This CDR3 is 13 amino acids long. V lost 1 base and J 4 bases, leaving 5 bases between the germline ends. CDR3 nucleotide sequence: TGTGCCAGCAGTTTAGAGTCAAATCAGCCCCAGCATTTT. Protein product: CASSLESNQPQHF.

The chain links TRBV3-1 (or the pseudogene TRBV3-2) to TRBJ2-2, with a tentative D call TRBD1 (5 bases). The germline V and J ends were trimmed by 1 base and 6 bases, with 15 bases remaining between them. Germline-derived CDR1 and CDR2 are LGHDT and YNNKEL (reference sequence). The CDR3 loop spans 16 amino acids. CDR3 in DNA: TGTGCCAGCAGCCAAGTCCAGGGAAGGTTTGCCGGGGAGCTGTTTTTT. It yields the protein CASSQVQGRFAGELFF.

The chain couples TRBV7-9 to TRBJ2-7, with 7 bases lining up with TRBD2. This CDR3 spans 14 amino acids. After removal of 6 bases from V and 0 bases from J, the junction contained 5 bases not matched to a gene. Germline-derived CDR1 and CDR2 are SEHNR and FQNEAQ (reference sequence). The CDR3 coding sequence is TGTGCCAGCAGACCCTGGACTAGCTCCTACGAGCAGTACTTC. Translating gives CASRPWTSSYEQYF.

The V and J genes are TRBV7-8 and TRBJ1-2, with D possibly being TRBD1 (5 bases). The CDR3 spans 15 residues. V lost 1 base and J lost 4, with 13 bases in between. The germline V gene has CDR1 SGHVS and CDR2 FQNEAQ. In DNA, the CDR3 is TGTGCCAGCAGCTTAGATTACAGTGGGGGCTATGGCTACACCTTC. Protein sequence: CASSLDYSGGYGYTF.

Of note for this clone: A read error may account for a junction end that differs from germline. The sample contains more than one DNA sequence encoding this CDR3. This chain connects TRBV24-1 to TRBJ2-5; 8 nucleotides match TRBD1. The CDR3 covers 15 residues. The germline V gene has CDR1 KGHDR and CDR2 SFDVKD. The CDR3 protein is CATSDSTGAQETQYF. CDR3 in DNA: TGTGCCACCAGCGATTCGACAGGGGCCCAAGAGACCCAGTACTTC.

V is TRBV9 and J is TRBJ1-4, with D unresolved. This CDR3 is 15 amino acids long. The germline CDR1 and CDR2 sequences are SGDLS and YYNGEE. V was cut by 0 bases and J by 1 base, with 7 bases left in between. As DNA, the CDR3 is TGTGCCAGCAGCGTAGAGGCAGGAACTAATGAAAAACTGTTTTTT. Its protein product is CASSVEAGTNEKLFF.

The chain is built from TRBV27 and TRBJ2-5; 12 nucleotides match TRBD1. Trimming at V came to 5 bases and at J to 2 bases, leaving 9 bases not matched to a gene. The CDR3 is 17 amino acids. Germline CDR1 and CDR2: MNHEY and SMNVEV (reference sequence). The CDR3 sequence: CASSLTGTGGLQETQYF. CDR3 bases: TGTGCCAGCAGTCTAACTGGGACAGGGGGCCTTCAAGAGACCCAGTACTTC.

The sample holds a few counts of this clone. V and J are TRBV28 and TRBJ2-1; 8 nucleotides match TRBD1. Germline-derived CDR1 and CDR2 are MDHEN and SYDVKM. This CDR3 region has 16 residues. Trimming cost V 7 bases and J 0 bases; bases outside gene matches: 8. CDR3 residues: CASTEGQGSSYNEQFF. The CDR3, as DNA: TGTGCCAGCACCGAAGGACAGGGAAGCTCCTACAATGAGCAGTTCTTC. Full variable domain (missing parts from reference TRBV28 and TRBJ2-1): DVKVTQSSRYLVKRTGEKVFLECVQDMDHENMFWYRQDPGLGLRLIYFSYDVKMKEKGDIPEGYSVSREKKERFSLILESASTNQTSMYLCASTEGQGSSYNEQFFGPGTRLTVL.

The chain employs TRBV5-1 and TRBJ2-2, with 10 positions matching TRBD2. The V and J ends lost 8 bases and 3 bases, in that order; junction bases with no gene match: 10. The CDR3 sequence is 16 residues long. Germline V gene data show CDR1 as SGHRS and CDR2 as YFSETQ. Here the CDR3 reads CASSSLAGVDTGELFF. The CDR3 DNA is TGCGCCAGTTCCTCCCTAGCGGGAGTCGACACCGGGGAGCTGTTTTTT.

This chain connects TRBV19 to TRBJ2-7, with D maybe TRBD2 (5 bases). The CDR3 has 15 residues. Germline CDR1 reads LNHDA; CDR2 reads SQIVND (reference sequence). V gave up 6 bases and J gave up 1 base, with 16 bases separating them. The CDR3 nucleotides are TGTGCCAGTAGCATCGACCTTGGACTTTCCTACGAGCAGTACTTC. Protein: CASSIDLGLSYEQYF.

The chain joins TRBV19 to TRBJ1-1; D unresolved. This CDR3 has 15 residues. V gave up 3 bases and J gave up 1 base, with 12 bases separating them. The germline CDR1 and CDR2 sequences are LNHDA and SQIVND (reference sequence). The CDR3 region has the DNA TGTGCCAGTAGTATTTGGGCGAGTACGAACACTGAAGCTTTCTTT. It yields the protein CASSIWASTNTEAFF.

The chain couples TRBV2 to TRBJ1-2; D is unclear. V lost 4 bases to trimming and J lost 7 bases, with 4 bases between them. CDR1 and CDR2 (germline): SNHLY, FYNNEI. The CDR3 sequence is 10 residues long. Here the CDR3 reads CASSVRGYTF. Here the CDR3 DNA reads TGTGCCAGCAGTGTCCGTGGCTACACCTTC.

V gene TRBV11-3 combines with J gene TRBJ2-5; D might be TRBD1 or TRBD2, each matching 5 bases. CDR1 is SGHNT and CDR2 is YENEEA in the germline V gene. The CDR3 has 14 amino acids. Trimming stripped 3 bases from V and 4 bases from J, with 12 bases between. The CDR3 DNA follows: TGTGCCAGCAGCTTGAGGGGAGAGGGAGAGACCCAGTACTTC. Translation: CASSLRGEGETQYF.

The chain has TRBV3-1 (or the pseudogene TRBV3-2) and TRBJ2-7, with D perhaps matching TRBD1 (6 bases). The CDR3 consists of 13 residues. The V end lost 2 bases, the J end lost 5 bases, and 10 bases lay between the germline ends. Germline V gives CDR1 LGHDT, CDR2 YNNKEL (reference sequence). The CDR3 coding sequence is TGTGCCAGCAGCCAACTCGAGGGGGACGAGCAGTACTTC. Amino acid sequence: CASSQLEGDEQYF.